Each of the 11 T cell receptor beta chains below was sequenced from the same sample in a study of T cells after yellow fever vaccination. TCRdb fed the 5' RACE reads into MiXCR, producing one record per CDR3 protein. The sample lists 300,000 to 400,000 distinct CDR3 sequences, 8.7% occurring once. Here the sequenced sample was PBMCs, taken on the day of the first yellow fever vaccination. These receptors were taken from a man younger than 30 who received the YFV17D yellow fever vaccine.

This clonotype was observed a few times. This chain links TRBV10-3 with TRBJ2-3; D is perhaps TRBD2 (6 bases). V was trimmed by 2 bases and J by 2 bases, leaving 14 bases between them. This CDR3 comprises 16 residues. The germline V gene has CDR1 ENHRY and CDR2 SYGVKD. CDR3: CAISERRGDPTDTQYF. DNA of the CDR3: TGTGCCATCAGTGAGAGGAGGGGCGACCCCACAGATACGCAGTATTTT.

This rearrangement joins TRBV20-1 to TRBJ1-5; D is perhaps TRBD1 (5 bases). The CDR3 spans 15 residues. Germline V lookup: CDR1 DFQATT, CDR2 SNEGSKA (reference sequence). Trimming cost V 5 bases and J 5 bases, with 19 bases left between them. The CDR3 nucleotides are TGCAGTGCTCTCCTGGGGGGGTCGGGGGATCAGCCCCAGCATTTT. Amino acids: CSALLGGSGDQPQHF.

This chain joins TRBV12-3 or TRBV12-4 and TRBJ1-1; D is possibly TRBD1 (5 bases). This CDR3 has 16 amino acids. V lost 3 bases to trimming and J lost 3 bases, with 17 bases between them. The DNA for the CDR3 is TGTGCCAGCAGTTTTCCCCCCGTAGGGGATTACACTGAAGCTTTCTTT. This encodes CASSFPPVGDYTEAFF.

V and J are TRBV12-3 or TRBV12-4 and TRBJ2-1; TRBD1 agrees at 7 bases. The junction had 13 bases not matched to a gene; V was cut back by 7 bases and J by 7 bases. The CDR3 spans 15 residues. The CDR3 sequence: CASTPAGGSGNEQFF. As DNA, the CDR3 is TGTGCCAGCACCCCGGCAGGGGGAAGTGGAAATGAGCAGTTCTTC.

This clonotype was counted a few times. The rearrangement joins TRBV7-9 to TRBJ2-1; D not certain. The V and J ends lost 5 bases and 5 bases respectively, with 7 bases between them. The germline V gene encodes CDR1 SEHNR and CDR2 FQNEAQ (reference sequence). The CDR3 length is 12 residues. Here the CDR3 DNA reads TGTGCCAGCAGCGATCAGAACAATGAGCAGTTCTTC. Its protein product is CASSDQNNEQFF.

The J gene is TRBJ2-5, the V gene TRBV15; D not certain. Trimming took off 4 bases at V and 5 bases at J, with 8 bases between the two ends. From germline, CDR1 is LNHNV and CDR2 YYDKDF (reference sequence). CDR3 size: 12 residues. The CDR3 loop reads CATSTTGETQYF. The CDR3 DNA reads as TGTGCCACCAGCACTACTGGGGAGACCCAGTACTTC.

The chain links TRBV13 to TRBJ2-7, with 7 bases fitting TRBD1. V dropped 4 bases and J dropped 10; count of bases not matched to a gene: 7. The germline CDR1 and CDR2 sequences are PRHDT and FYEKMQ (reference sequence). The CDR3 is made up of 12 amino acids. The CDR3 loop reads CASSSNRGQQYV. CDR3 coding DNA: TGTGCCAGCAGCTCAAACAGGGGTCAACAGTACGTC.

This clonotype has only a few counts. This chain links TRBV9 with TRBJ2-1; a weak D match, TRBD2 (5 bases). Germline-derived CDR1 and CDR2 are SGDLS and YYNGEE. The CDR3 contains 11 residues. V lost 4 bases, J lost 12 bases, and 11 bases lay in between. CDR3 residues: CASSPLRGQFF. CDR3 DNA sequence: TGTGCCAGCAGCCCCCTCCGGGGGCAGTTCTTC.

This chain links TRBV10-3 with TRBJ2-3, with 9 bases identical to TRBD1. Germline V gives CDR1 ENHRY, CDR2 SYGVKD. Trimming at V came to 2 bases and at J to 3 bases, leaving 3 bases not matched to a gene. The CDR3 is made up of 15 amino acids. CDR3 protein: CAISEPGQGTDTQYF. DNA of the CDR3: TGTGCCATCAGTGAGCCTGGACAGGGGACAGATACGCAGTATTTT.

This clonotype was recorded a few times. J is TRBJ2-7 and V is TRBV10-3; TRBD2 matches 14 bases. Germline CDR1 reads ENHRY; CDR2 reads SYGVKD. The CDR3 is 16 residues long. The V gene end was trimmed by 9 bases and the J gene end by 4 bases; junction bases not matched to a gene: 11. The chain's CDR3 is CAMAMTSGGAVYEQYF. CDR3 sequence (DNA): TGTGCCATGGCCATGACTAGCGGGGGGGCCGTTTACGAGCAGTACTTC.

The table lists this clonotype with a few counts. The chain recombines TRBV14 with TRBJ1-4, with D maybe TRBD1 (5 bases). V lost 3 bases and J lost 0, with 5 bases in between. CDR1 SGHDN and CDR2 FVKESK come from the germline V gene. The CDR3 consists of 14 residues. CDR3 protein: CASSQGPTNEKLFF. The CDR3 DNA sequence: TGTGCCAGCAGCCAGGGACCAACTAATGAAAAACTGTTTTTT. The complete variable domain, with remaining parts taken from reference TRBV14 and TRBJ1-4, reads EAGVTQFPSHSVIEKGQTVTLRCDPISGHDNLYWYRRVMGKEIKFLLHFVKESKQDESGMPNNRFLAERTGGTYSTLKVQPAELEDSGVYFCASSQGPTNEKLFFGSGTQLSVL.